This TCR beta chain is drawn from a study of T cell repertoires in cytomegalovirus infection. Regarding this clonotype: As yet, its antigen is unknown.

The CDR3 is 15 amino acids. The ends were cut back, 2 bases at V and 0 bases at J, with 7 bases in the middle. Germline CDR1 is SEHNR and CDR2 is FQNEAQ (reference sequence). MiXCR, applied by TCRdb to the reads, yields one record per CDR3 protein. The table records around 310,000 distinct CDR3 sequences, 25% to 35% of them present only once. The rearrangement joins TRBV7-9 to TRBJ2-2; the D gene is possibly TRBD2 (5 bases). The starting material was cultured PBMCs, obtained from culture after CMV antigen stimulation. The receptor's source is a human donor in good health (CMV status not recorded). Some clones in this sample may be carry-over from other donors' samples. The DNA of the CDR3 is TGTGCCAGCAGCTTAAGGGAGCCGAACACCGGGGAGCTGTTTTTT. Translation: CASSLREPNTGELFF.